Listed below are T cell receptor beta chains from one sample, sequenced in a study of T cells in Graves' hyperthyroidism and ophthalmopathy. MiXCR, run by TCRdb on the multiplex PCR reads, gives a single entry per CDR3 protein. Of about 560,000 distinct CDR3 sequences listed, about a sixth are singletons. Source material: blood. The source is a woman between 18 and 29 years old with Graves' hyperthyroidism. The CDR3 runs from the conserved cysteine through the conserved F or W. D genes are given only for firm matches. A clone size is listed for some rows: how often the clone was seen (once, few, many), or a class if it is expanded.

D,V,size,J,CDR3,DNA
TRBD1,TRBV6-1,many,TRBJ2-7,CASSPRTGSYEQYF,TGTGCCAGCAGTCCAAGGACAGGTTCCTACGAGCAGTACTTC
-,TRBV6-1,few,TRBJ1-5,CASSEFSNQPQHF,TGTGCCAGCAGTGAATTCAGCAATCAGCCCCAGCATTTT
-,TRBV24-1,few,TRBJ2-5,CATSDLQSGSQETQYF,TGTGCCACCAGTGATTTGCAATCGGGGAGCCAAGAGACCCAGTACTTC
-,TRBV27,few,TRBJ2-7,CASSLKGESSYEQYF,TGTGCCAGCAGTTTAAAGGGCGAGAGCTCCTACGAGCAGTACTTC
TRBD1,TRBV24-1,few,TRBJ2-7,CATSDFPAGQVNSYEQYF,TGTGCCACCAGTGATTTTCCCGCGGGACAGGTTAACTCCTACGAGCAGTACTTC
-,TRBV28,few,TRBJ2-1,CASSLFVLPHVFF,TGTGCCAGCAGTTTATTTGTACTTCCCCATGTGTTCTTC
-,TRBV28,many,TRBJ2-1,CASSLTSRGRDNEQFF,TGTGCCAGCAGTCTAACCTCTCGGGGCAGGGACAATGAGCAGTTCTTC
TRBD1,TRBV5-4,-,TRBJ1-2,CASKEDRGVSGYTF,TGTGCCAGCAAGGAGGACAGGGGCGTATCCGGCTACACCTTC
-,TRBV5-4,few,TRBJ1-1,CASSLVGVAEAFF,TGTGCCAGCAGTTTGGTCGGTGTCGCTGAAGCTTTCTTT
-,TRBV2,many,TRBJ1-2,CASSEAQGRGYGYTF,TGTGCCAGCAGTGAAGCGCAGGGGCGCGGCTATGGCTACACCTTC
-,TRBV3-1,-,TRBJ2-2,CASSQDPAGTGELFF,TGTGCCAGCAGCCAAGATCCCGCAGGCACCGGGGAGCTGTTTTTT
-,TRBV12-3/TRBV12-4,-,TRBJ1-3,CAIRRWGGTGSGNTIYF,TGTGCCATAAGGCGATGGGGTGGCACGGGTTCTGGAAACACCATATATTTT
TRBD1,TRBV10-3,-,TRBJ1-2,CAIQKGAEGYGYTF,TGTGCCATCCAGAAGGGGGCAGAGGGCTATGGCTACACCTTC
-,TRBV6-1,few,TRBJ1-6,CASWGEAYNSPLHF,TGTGCCAGTTGGGGGGAAGCCTATAATTCACCCCTCCACTTT
TRBD1,TRBV4-1,few,TRBJ1-5,CASSQVRQGGQPQHF,TGCGCCAGCAGCCAAGTTCGACAGGGAGGCCAGCCCCAGCATTTT
-,TRBV19,-,TRBJ1-6,CASTGDNSPLHF,TGTGCCAGTACAGGGGATAATTCACCCCTCCACTTT
TRBD2,TRBV11-3,many,TRBJ2-5,CASSLVLLAGGRETQYF,TGTGCCAGCAGCTTAGTGTTGTTAGCGGGGGGTCGAGAGACCCAGTACTTC
TRBD2,TRBV28,few,TRBJ2-1,CASTPSGKSNEQFF,TGTGCCAGCACCCCCAGCGGGAAAAGCAATGAGCAGTTCTTC
-,TRBV30,many,TRBJ1-4,CAWSGQPNEKLFF,TGTGCCTGGAGTGGACAGCCCAATGAAAAACTGTTTTTT
-,TRBV2,many,TRBJ2-7,CASELSGALGEQYF,TGTGCCAGCGAGCTTTCAGGGGCGTTAGGCGAGCAGTACTTC
TRBD1,TRBV28,many,TRBJ2-5,CASSLSWTGGRETQYF,TGTGCCAGCAGTTTATCATGGACAGGGGGCCGAGAGACCCAGTACTTC
TRBD2,TRBV2,few,TRBJ2-1,CASHLGLAGAVEQFF,TGTGCCAGCCACCTGGGCCTAGCGGGAGCGGTTGAGCAGTTCTTC
-,TRBV27,-,TRBJ1-6,CASRKVHNSPLHF,TGTGCCAGCAGGAAGGTCCATAATTCACCCCTCCACTTT
TRBD1,TRBV28,many,TRBJ2-7,CATSGGFREQYF,TGTGCCACCTCAGGGGGCTTTCGTGAGCAGTACTTC
-,TRBV18,once,TRBJ2-5,CASSPTGTDQETQYF,TGTGCCAGCTCACCCACCGGCACAGACCAAGAGACCCAGTACTTC
TRBD1,TRBV7-9,many,TRBJ2-7,CASSSALPRQGVPYEQYF,TGTGCCAGCAGCTCAGCCCTCCCTCGACAGGGGGTGCCCTACGAGCAGTACTTC
TRBD1,TRBV2,few,TRBJ2-6,CASSTGTGGSGANVLTF,TGTGCCAGCAGTACCGGGACAGGGGGCTCTGGGGCCAACGTCCTGACTTTC
-,TRBV28,many,TRBJ2-7,CASSPLPVRVYEQYF,TGTGCCAGCAGCCCTCTCCCGGTAAGGGTGTACGAGCAGTACTTC
-,TRBV7-9,few,TRBJ2-2,CASTPRGSGAGELFF,TGTGCCAGCACCCCCAGGGGTTCCGGCGCCGGGGAGCTGTTTTTT
-,TRBV10-1,few,TRBJ2-7,CASSESPGDEQYF,TGCGCCAGCAGTGAGTCGCCTGGGGACGAGCAGTACTTC
TRBD1,TRBV2,many,TRBJ1-5,CASNGLTGGGQPQHF,TGTGCCAGCAATGGGTTGACAGGGGGCGGCCAGCCCCAGCATTTT
-,TRBV20-1,many,TRBJ2-7,CSARLSAGLSNEQYF,TGCAGTGCTAGATTAAGCGCGGGGTTGTCCAACGAGCAGTACTTC
TRBD2,TRBV12-3/TRBV12-4,many,TRBJ2-3,CASSSGISTDTQYF,TGTGCCAGCAGCAGCGGGATTAGCACAGATACGCAGTATTTT
-,TRBV2,many,TRBJ1-4,CASSDDLRATNEKLFF,TGTGCCAGCAGTGACGATCTGAGGGCCACTAATGAAAAACTGTTTTTT
-,TRBV11-3,many,TRBJ2-1,CASSTHYNEQFF,TGTGCCAGCAGCACTCATTACAATGAGCAGTTCTTC
-,TRBV30,-,TRBJ1-5,CAWSVGLQPQHF,TGTGCCTGGAGTGTAGGGCTTCAGCCCCAGCATTTT
-,TRBV20-1,few,TRBJ1-1,CSARPPRQVATEAFF,TGCAGTGCTAGACCACCGAGACAGGTTGCCACTGAAGCTTTCTTT
-,TRBV28,many,TRBJ2-3,CASTQGGRRTDTQYF,TGTGCCAGCACCCAGGGGGGGAGGCGGACAGATACGCAGTATTTT
-,TRBV6-1,few,TRBJ2-1,CASSEPGGRREQFF,TGTGCCAGCAGTGAACCTGGGGGGAGGCGTGAGCAGTTCTTC
TRBD1,TRBV20-1,many,TRBJ1-1,CSAPGQGNTEAFF,TGCAGTGCTCCGGGACAGGGGAACACTGAAGCTTTCTTT
TRBD1,TRBV6-1,many,TRBJ1-5,CAIGGDRGINQPQHF,TGTGCCATAGGAGGGGACAGGGGTATCAATCAGCCCCAGCATTTT
TRBD2,TRBV6-2/TRBV6-3,-,TRBJ2-5,CASFRTAGDAQYF,TGTGCCAGTTTTAGGACAGCGGGGGATGCCCAGTACTTC
TRBD1,TRBV10-3,many,TRBJ1-1,CAISGSGGNTEAFF,TGTGCCATCAGTGGGTCAGGGGGGAACACTGAAGCTTTCTTT
-,TRBV15,many,TRBJ2-7,CATSREGLTYEQYF,TGTGCCACCAGCAGAGAGGGCCTTACCTACGAGCAGTACTTC
TRBD2,TRBV15,-,TRBJ2-1,CATSRDSAGGPDEQFF,TGTGCCACCAGCAGAGATTCAGCGGGGGGGCCGGATGAGCAGTTCTTC
TRBD2,TRBV20-1,few,TRBJ2-7,CSARDSGVAGDPGEQYF,TGCAGTGCTAGAGATAGCGGGGTAGCGGGCGACCCCGGCGAGCAGTACTTC
TRBD1,TRBV20-1,many,TRBJ1-1,CSAETGLRAFF,TGCAGTGCCGAGACAGGGCTGAGAGCTTTCTTT
TRBD1,TRBV7-2,many,TRBJ2-5,CASSWKQGAAETQYF,TGTGCCAGCAGCTGGAAACAGGGGGCGGCGGAGACCCAGTACTTC
-,TRBV7-9,many,TRBJ2-1,CASSLVRFGDSYNEQFF,TGTGCCAGCAGCTTAGTTAGGTTTGGGGACTCCTACAATGAGCAGTTCTTC
-,TRBV11-3,-,TRBJ2-7,CASSLGVRYEQYF,TGTGCCAGCAGCTTAGGGGTCCGCTACGAGCAGTACTTC
TRBD2,TRBV5-1,few,TRBJ2-1,CASSLADLLAGGYNEQFF,TGCGCCAGCAGCTTGGCCGACCTACTAGCGGGGGGCTACAATGAGCAGTTCTTC
TRBD1,TRBV12-3/TRBV12-4,-,TRBJ1-5,CASSGTGFNQPQHF,TGTGCCAGCAGTGGGACAGGGTTCAATCAGCCCCAGCATTTT
-,TRBV19,-,TRBJ2-7,CASSIGLGSGQYF,TGTGCCAGTAGTATAGGGTTGGGGAGCGGGCAGTACTTC
-,TRBV28,many,TRBJ1-4,CASTEATNEKLFF,TGTGCCAGCACCGAGGCAACTAATGAAAAACTGTTTTTT